This T cell receptor beta chain derives from a study of blood T cell repertoires in COVID-19. Study in general: The United States, Italy and Spain provided the acute and convalescent COVID-19 samples.

Measured with immunoSEQ multiplex PCR; TCRdb has only the in-frame clones, and not every one. The table has about 120,000 clones, more than 75% seen once; the top ten hold 3.9%. This CDR3 is built from 17 residues. Germline CDR1 is LGHNA and CDR2 is YSLEER. The V segment lost 4 bases and the J segment 7 bases; nucleotides outside the gene matches: 11. What was sequenced was peripheral blood. This receptor was identified in a man in his sixties with acute or convalescent COVID-19. The rearrangement uses TRBV4-3 and TRBJ2-1; TRBD2 aligns across 12 bases. Here the CDR3 reads CASSPSSGRAVGNEQFF. The CDR3 DNA sequence: TGCGCCAGCAGCCCTTCTAGCGGGAGGGCCGTGGGGAATGAGCAGTTCTTC.